The 9 T cell receptor beta chains below all came from one sample that was sequenced in a study of cytomegalovirus exposure and HLA in healthy donors. 60 Vbeta and 13 Jbeta primers were used in PCR. Some clones are missing from TCRdb's copy, which holds only in-frame ones; the method was immunoSEQ multiplex PCR. The table includes 60,000 to 85,000 clones, just over 70% detected once. The specimen sequenced was PBMCs. All receptors derive from a man in his sixties in good health and CMV-seropositive.

The V gene is TRBV18, the J gene TRBJ1-2; D not resolved. The germline V gene has CDR1 KGHSH and CDR2 LQKENI. V lost 3 bases to trimming and J lost 11 bases, with 16 bases between them. This CDR3 has 13 residues. Here the CDR3 reads CASSPDEASTYTF. In nucleotides, the CDR3 is TGTGCCAGCTCACCCGACGAGGCTTCAACGTACACCTTC.

The J gene is TRBJ1-3, the V gene TRBV27; no definite D call. V dropped 3 bases and J dropped 1 base, with 10 bases sitting between them. This CDR3 region has 15 residues. CDR1 and CDR2 (germline): MNHEY, SMNVEV (reference sequence). The CDR3 nucleotides read TGTGCCAGCAGTTTTTCGGGAATGTCTGGAAACACCATATATTTT. This translates into CASSFSGMSGNTIYF.

This clone was detected a few times. The chain employs TRBV5-6 and TRBJ2-7; D is possibly TRBD2 (5 bases). CDR1 is SGHDT and CDR2 is YYEEEE in the germline V gene. This CDR3 is built from 14 residues. V was shortened by 1 base and J by 3 bases, with 11 bases between the two germline ends. The CDR3 region has the DNA TGTGCCAGCAGCTTGACGGGAATTATCTACGAGCAGTACTTC. This encodes CASSLTGIIYEQYF.

This chain connects TRBV13 to TRBJ2-3; D possibly corresponds to TRBD2 (5 bases). Germline CDR1 reads PRHDT; CDR2 reads FYEKMQ (reference sequence). CDR3 size: 13 residues. V was pared by 11 bases and J by 0 bases, with 12 bases between. This CDR3 is CACSRGSTDTQYF. CDR3 DNA: TGTGCCTGTTCCCGGGGTAGCACAGATACGCAGTATTTT.

On this clone itself: A read error may produce the germline difference seen at one junction end. This chain joins TRBV4-1 and TRBJ2-7, with 9 bases identical to TRBD1. Germline V gives CDR1 MGHRA, CDR2 YSYEKL. This CDR3 has 12 amino acids. CDR3 region: CASSQVARDRDF. DNA of the CDR3: TGCGCCAGCAGCCAAGTCGCACGGGACAGGGACTTC.

A few counts support this clone. This sequence joins TRBV7-9 and TRBJ2-7; a possible D gene is TRBD1 (5 bases). Germline V gene sequence: CDR1 SEHNR, CDR2 FQNEAQ (reference sequence). The CDR3 totals 13 residues. The V and J ends lost 2 bases and 4 bases respectively, with 9 bases between them. CDR3 protein: CASSLLGVYEQYF. In nucleotides, the CDR3 is TGTGCCAGCAGCTTATTAGGGGTTTACGAGCAGTACTTC. The variable domain in full, completed from reference TRBV7-9 and TRBJ2-7, reads DTGVSQNPRHKITKRGQNVTFRCDPISEHNRLYWYRQTLGQGPEFLTYFQNEAQLEKSRLLSDRFSAERPKGSFSTLEIQRTEQGDSAMYLCASSLLGVYEQYFGPGTRLTVT.

V gene TRBV9 combines with J gene TRBJ1-1; TRBD1 aligns across 8 bases. The CDR3 contains 16 residues. V was pared by 3 bases and J by 4 bases, with 11 bases of the junction left unmatched. Germline V gene sequence: CDR1 SGDLS, CDR2 YYNGEE. CDR3 in DNA: TGTGCCAGCAGCGCGCTGACAGGGGCAAGGGGCACTGAAGCTTTCTTT. Protein sequence: CASSALTGARGTEAFF.

This rearrangement joins TRBV5-6 to TRBJ2-3, with 13 bases lining up with TRBD2. Germline trimming cut 2 bases from V and 3 bases from J; bases unmatched to any gene: 9. The length of the CDR3 is 18 residues. Germline CDR1 and CDR2: SGHDT and YYEEEE. CDR3 loop: CASSFSTSGGYQTDTQYF. CDR3 nucleotides: TGTGCCAGCAGCTTTTCGACTAGCGGGGGGTATCAGACAGATACGCAGTATTTT.

The CDR3 DNA sequence: TGTGCCAGCAGTGGCGGGACAGCTGGGGCCAACGTCCTGACTTTC. Its protein is CASSGGTAGANVLTF. The chain joins TRBV6-1 to TRBJ2-6; perhaps TRBD1 as D (7 bases). The CDR3 spans 15 residues. CDR1 MNHNS and CDR2 SASEGT come from the germline V gene. V was pared by 4 bases and J by 2 bases, with 9 bases between.